The TCR beta chain described here comes from a study of shared clonotypes between healthy human individuals. The assay ran at deep level. The sequenced material, unsorted PBMC DNA, was run on ten immunoSEQ deep assay plates. In the study's own analysis: ImmunoSEQ yielded junction-only sequences lacking quality scores, so filtering differed. TCRdb's table, derived via immunoSEQ multiplex PCR, lists solely in-frame clones and lacks some. The V and J calls and clone size are taken from that table; D and trimming were inferred from the DNA. This table holds about 460,000 clones, roughly three quarters found once. Study-level points and caveats: Specimens sampled were limited to blood, with tissue repertoires likely differing.

In the case of this clone: Its antigen is unidentified. Only one base separates this from a far larger clonotype, so it likely reflects a read error.

The source material was PBMCs. This TCR was sampled from a woman in her thirties or forties in good health. Some clones in this sample may be carry-over from other donors' samples.

The CDR3 reads CASSPAGLAEGTYEQYF. CDR3 nucleotides: TGTGCCAGCAGTCCGGCGGGTCTAGCGGAAGGAACCTACGAGCAGTACTTC. This chain connects TRBV28 to TRBJ2-7, with 7 nucleotides matching TRBD2. The CDR3 is 17 residues long. With 5 bases clipped from V and 2 bases from J, the junction kept 15 bases outside the gene matches. The germline CDR1 and CDR2 sequences are MDHEN and SYDVKM. Supplemented by reference TRBV28 and TRBJ2-7, the full variable domain reads DVKVTQSSRYLVKRTGEKVFLECVQDMDHENMFWYRQDPGLGLRLIYFSYDVKMKEKGDIPEGYSVSREKKERFSLILESASTNQTSMYLCASSPAGLAEGTYEQYFGPGTRLTVT.